Below, one T cell receptor (beta chain) is given with its context. Its antigen remains unknown. The sample belongs to a study of graft-versus-host responses after intestinal transplantation. Study summary: Isolated intestinal, liver-intestinal, or multivisceral transplants were what recipients had. Anti-thymocyte globulin induction preceded approximately three years of tacrolimus and steroid maintenance in all recipients.

Findings of the study overall: When patients had graft-donor T cell macrochimerism, their allografts held high graft-versus-host to host-versus-graft clonal ratios. Circulating GvH clone levels at their peak were associated with HvG declines (early post-transplant).

Sequenced by immunoSEQ multiplex PCR; TCRdb stores in-frame clones only, minus some. The data contain about 50,000 clones, about nine tenths of them singletons. Trimming left V 7 bases short and J 4 bases short, with 10 bases between. Germline loops: CDR1 MNHNS, CDR2 SASEGT. The CDR3 totals 13 residues. This receptor was taken from a human donor who was the organ donor for an intestinal transplant. The chain combines TRBV6-1 with TRBJ1-4; D is unresolved. The sample was unstimulated CD4+ T cells sorted from spleen or lymph node cells, taken before transplant. The CDR3: CASTRRVNEKLFF. Here the CDR3 DNA reads TGTGCCAGCACGAGGAGAGTTAATGAAAAACTGTTTTTT.